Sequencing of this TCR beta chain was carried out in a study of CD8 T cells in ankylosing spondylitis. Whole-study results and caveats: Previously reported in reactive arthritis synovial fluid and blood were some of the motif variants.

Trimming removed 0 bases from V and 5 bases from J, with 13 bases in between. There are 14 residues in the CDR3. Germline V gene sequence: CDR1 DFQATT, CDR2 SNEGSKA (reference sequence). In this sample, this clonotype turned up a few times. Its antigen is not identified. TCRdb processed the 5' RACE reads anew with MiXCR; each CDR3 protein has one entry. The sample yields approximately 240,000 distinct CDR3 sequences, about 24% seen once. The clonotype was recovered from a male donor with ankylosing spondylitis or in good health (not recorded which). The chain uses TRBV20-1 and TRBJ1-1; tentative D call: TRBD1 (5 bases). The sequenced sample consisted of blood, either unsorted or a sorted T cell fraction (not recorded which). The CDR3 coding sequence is TGCAGTGCTAGAGAGCAGGGAGGGTGGACTGAAGCTTTCTTT. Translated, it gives CSAREQGGWTEAFF.